This T cell receptor beta chain was identified in a study of neurological immune-mediated disorders. Notes on the study in general: Expanded clones shared no CDR3 amino acid sequences across subjects, suggesting private repertoires in all groups.

There are many counts of this clonotype. As yet, its antigen is unknown. The V and J ends lost 3 bases and 4 bases respectively, with 10 bases between them. The CDR3 loop spans 13 amino acids. Germline lookup yields CDR1 SGHRS and CDR2 YFSETQ. Among the participants, healthy controls were blood bank volunteers in Maryland, USA. TCRdb reanalysed the 5' RACE reads using MiXCR and keeps one entry per CDR3 protein. Among tens of thousands of distinct CDR3 sequences, about an eighth were seen once, and the ten largest hold around 1.3%. The V gene is TRBV5-1, the J gene TRBJ1-1; D perhaps matches TRBD1 (6 bases). The sequencing input was PBMCs. The source of this sequence is a female donor in good health. For the CDR3, the DNA is TGCGCCAGCAGCTGGGACATGGGCACTGAAGCTTTCTTT. Encoded protein: CASSWDMGTEAFF. The full variable domain, completed using reference TRBV5-1 and TRBJ1-1, is KAGVTQTPRYLIKTRGQQVTLSCSPISGHRSVSWYQQTPGQGLQFLFEYFSETQRNKGNFPGRFSGRQFSNSRSEMNVSTLELGDSALYLCASSWDMGTEAFFGQGTRLTVV.